This TCR beta chain was profiled in a study of T cells in localized non-small cell lung cancer. Study-wide points: Peak T cell clonality was found in uninvolved adjacent lung, exceeding tumor.

Data came from immunoSEQ multiplex PCR; TCRdb stores just in-frame clones and leaves some out. The table lists around 40,000 clones, roughly four fifths of them singletons. With respect to this clone: Its target is unknown.

This TCR was recovered from a man aged 35-69 years with stage II lung adenocarcinoma. Sequenced material: PBMCs, taken before any cancer treatment.

DNA for the CDR3: TGTGCCAGCAGTCTCGGGGAGGGCTCCTACAATGAGCAGTTCTTC. This gives the protein CASSLGEGSYNEQFF. This chain links TRBV9 with TRBJ2-1; 7 positions match TRBD2. CDR1 SGDLS and CDR2 YYNGEE come from the germline V gene. The CDR3 is made up of 15 amino acids. Trimming took 5 bases from V and 0 from J; bases not matched to a gene: 5.